One and the same sample provided the 19 T cell receptor beta chains below, sequenced in a study of human T cells and chemical hapten exposure. Time point: patch test 2, 6 weeks after DPC sensitization. Sample treatment: therapeutic diphenylcyclopropenone sensitization with weekly scalp DPC. TCRdb reprocessed the RACE reads via MiXCR and lists one record per CDR3 protein. The sample holds about 81,000 distinct CDR3 sequences, about 9.4% seen once. Here the sequenced sample was whole blood, taken in connection with sensitization to the hapten diphenylcyclopropenone (DPC). The receptor set was obtained from a woman between 25 and 40 years old with alopecia areata. Some clones in this sample may be carry-over from other donors' samples.

This clonotype has at least ten counts. The chain's CDR3 is CATSARDRAGANVLTF. The CDR3 region has the DNA TGTGCCACCAGTGCCCGAGACAGGGCTGGGGCCAACGTCCTGACTTTC. V usage is TRBV24-1 and J usage is TRBJ2-6, with 7 bases aligning to TRBD1. The CDR3 loop spans 16 amino acids. V lost 5 bases and J lost 2; bases outside the gene matches: 5. Germline V gives CDR1 KGHDR, CDR2 SFDVKD.

The chain employs TRBV9 and TRBJ2-2; D unresolved. The CDR3 totals 14 residues. Germline V lookup: CDR1 SGDLS, CDR2 YYNGEE. Trimming shortened V by 0 bases and J by 6 bases, and 9 bases separated the two germline ends. The CDR3 nucleotides are TGTGCCAGCAGCGTAGGGAATCTCGCCGGGGAGCTGTTTTTT. This encodes CASSVGNLAGELFF. Variable domain in full (rest from reference TRBV9 and TRBJ2-2): DSGVTQTPKHLITATGQRVTLRCSPRSGDLSVYWYQQSLDQGLQFLIQYYNGEERAKGNILERFSAQQFPDLHSELNLSSLELGDSALYFCASSVGNLAGELFFGEGSRLTVL.

This clonotype was seen at least ten times. J is TRBJ2-1 and V is TRBV5-1; a possible D gene is TRBD1 (5 bases). Germline-derived CDR1 and CDR2 are SGHRS and YFSETQ. V lost 2 bases and J lost 4, with 10 bases in between. The CDR3 covers 14 residues. CDR3 coding DNA: TGCGCCAGCAGCTTAAGGACAAGATACAATGAGCAGTTCTTC. This encodes CASSLRTRYNEQFF.

This clonotype was observed at least ten times. The chain uses TRBV6-2 or TRBV6-3 and TRBJ2-3, with D uncertain. The V and J ends lost 8 bases and 2 bases respectively, with 11 bases between them. The CDR3 has 13 amino acids. Germline loops: CDR1 MNHEY, CDR2 SVGEGT. CDR3 residues: CASAPSNTDTQYF. The CDR3 region has the DNA TGTGCCAGCGCACCTTCAAACACAGATACGCAGTATTTT.

The chain employs TRBV6-6 and TRBJ1-4; no definite D call. Germline-derived CDR1 and CDR2 are MNHNY and SVGAGI (reference sequence). Trimming pared 1 base from V and 3 bases from J, leaving 9 bases between. The CDR3 totals 15 residues. CDR3: CASSYWERANEKLFF. CDR3 in DNA: TGTGCCAGCAGTTACTGGGAAAGAGCTAATGAAAAACTGTTTTTT.

This clonotype has ten or more counts. This rearrangement joins TRBV19 to TRBJ2-1; 12 bases are shared with TRBD2. In germline, CDR1 is LNHDA, CDR2 SQIVND (reference sequence). CDR3 length: 13 residues. V lost 9 bases, J lost 9 bases, and 6 bases stayed unmatched. The CDR3 DNA reads as TGTGCCAGCCGACTAGCGGGAGATTTTGAGCAGTTCTTC. Translation gives CASRLAGDFEQFF.

This clonotype was picked up many times. V is TRBV20-1 and J is TRBJ1-3, with unresolved D. The CDR3 runs to 14 residues. Germline CDR1 reads DFQATT; CDR2 reads SNEGSKA (reference sequence). V lost 6 bases, J lost 4 bases, and 16 bases lay in between. The CDR3 bases are TGCAGTGCCGCCGACGGATCCCGGGGAAACACCATATATTTT. It yields the protein CSAADGSRGNTIYF.

The chain has TRBV5-1 and TRBJ2-1; 8 bases line up with TRBD2. With V trimmed by 6 bases and J by 6 bases, 8 bases remained unmatched. Per the germline V gene, CDR1 is SGHRS and CDR2 is YFSETQ. CDR3 length: 14 residues. CDR3 DNA: TGCGCCAGCAAGACAGCGGGGGCCTCCAATGAGCAGTTCTTC. Amino acids: CASKTAGASNEQFF.

V and J are TRBV5-1 and TRBJ1-1; D is possibly TRBD1 (5 bases). The CDR3 consists of 12 residues. The germline V gene has CDR1 SGHRS and CDR2 YFSETQ. V lost 7 bases to trimming and J lost 6 bases, with 13 bases between them. The DNA of the CDR3 is TGCGCCAGCCATGGGGGGTATGCTGAAGCTTTCTTT. It is translated as CASHGGYAEAFF.

This clonotype was seen ten or more times. The chain links TRBV5-4 to TRBJ2-5, with TRBD1 matching 8 bases. J was trimmed by 5 bases and V by 4 bases; bases with no gene match: 4. CDR3 length equals 13 residues. The germline V gene encodes CDR1 SGHNT and CDR2 YYREEE (reference sequence). The CDR3 DNA is TGTGCCAGCAGCACGGACAGGGAGGAGACCCAGTACTTC. This gives the protein CASSTDREETQYF.

This clonotype was counted many times. V and J are TRBV28 and TRBJ2-3; TRBD2 matches at 8 bases. Unmatched junction bases numbered 5, after V lost 1 base and J lost 2 bases. The CDR3 length is 16 residues. Per the germline V gene, CDR1 is MDHEN and CDR2 is SYDVKM. CDR3 protein: CASSLLGRGVTDTQYF. The CDR3 DNA reads TGTGCCAGCAGTTTATTGGGGCGGGGGGTCACAGATACGCAGTATTTT. Together with reference TRBV28 and TRBJ2-3, the CDR3 gives the full variable domain: DVKVTQSSRYLVKRTGEKVFLECVQDMDHENMFWYRQDPGLGLRLIYFSYDVKMKEKGDIPEGYSVSREKKERFSLILESASTNQTSMYLCASSLLGRGVTDTQYFGPGTRLTVL.

The chain employs TRBV28 and TRBJ2-2; TRBD1 agrees at 8 bases. Germline trimming cut 5 bases from V and 7 bases from J; bases unmatched to any gene: 9. The CDR3 is 15 amino acids. Germline V gives CDR1 MDHEN, CDR2 SYDVKM. As DNA, the CDR3 is TGTGCCAGCAGTCCTCGGACAGGGAGAATCGGGGAGCTGTTTTTT. Protein: CASSPRTGRIGELFF.

This clonotype was recorded many times. This chain connects TRBV5-5 to TRBJ1-5, with TRBD1 matching over 9 bases. Germline CDR1 is SGHKS and CDR2 is YYEKEE (reference sequence). The CDR3 loop spans 15 amino acids. The J segment lost 5 bases and the V segment lost 1 base, leaving 4 bases of the junction unmatched. In DNA, the CDR3 is TGTGCCAGCAGCTTGTTGGGACAGGGTCATCAGCCCCAGCATTTT. Amino acid sequence: CASSLLGQGHQPQHF. Full variable domain (remainder filled in from reference TRBV5-5 and TRBJ1-5): DAGVTQSPTHLIKTRGQQVTLRCSPISGHKSVSWYQQVLGQGPQFIFQYYEKEERGRGNFPDRFSARQFPNYSSELNVNALLLGDSALYLCASSLLGQGHQPQHFGDGTRLSIL.

This clonotype has ten or more counts. This chain joins TRBV11-2 and TRBJ2-1, with D perhaps TRBD1 (6 bases). The V end lost 3 bases, the J end lost 0 bases, and 9 bases lay between the germline ends. Per germline, CDR1 SGHAT and CDR2 FQNNGV. There are 15 residues in the CDR3. The CDR3 DNA reads TGTGCCAGCAGCTTGAGGACAGCCTCCTACAATGAGCAGTTCTTC. Its translation: CASSLRTASYNEQFF.

The sample holds many counts of this clonotype. The chain links TRBV29-1 to TRBJ1-1; perhaps TRBD1 as D (5 bases). The CDR3 covers 13 residues. CDR1 is SQVTM, CDR2 ANQGSEA, per germline. Trimming removed 4 bases from V and 11 bases from J, with 20 bases in between. This CDR3 reads CSVGGGAVRDAFF. The DNA for the CDR3 is TGCAGCGTTGGAGGTGGGGCAGTTCGTGATGCTTTCTTT.

V and J are TRBV28 and TRBJ1-6; D gene ambiguous. The CDR3 is 13 residues long. The germline CDR1 and CDR2 sequences are MDHEN and SYDVKM. Trimming pared 3 bases from V and 10 bases from J, leaving 10 bases between. CDR3 nucleotides: TGTGCCAGCAGTTTCCAACACAAATCACCCCTCCACTTT. It is translated as CASSFQHKSPLHF.

This clonotype showed up just a few times. This chain joins TRBV9 and TRBJ1-6, with D unresolved. V lost 4 bases to trimming and J lost 9 bases, with 20 bases between them. CDR1 is SGDLS, CDR2 YYNGEE, per germline. The CDR3 totals 16 residues. The CDR3 coding sequence is TGTGCCAGCAGCCCCGACCTAGTAGGGAGTGGTTCACCCCTCCACTTT. Amino acids: CASSPDLVGSGSPLHF.

This chain connects TRBV7-2 to TRBJ1-2; D is unclear. Deletions cut 1 base from V and 7 bases from J, with 10 bases between. This CDR3 has 13 residues. Germline values: CDR1 SGHTA, CDR2 FQGNSA. CDR3 region: CASSLETNGGYTF. The CDR3 region has the DNA TGTGCCAGCAGCTTAGAGACTAACGGTGGCTACACCTTC.

V usage is TRBV28 and J usage is TRBJ2-5; 9 bases map to TRBD1. This CDR3 is built from 14 residues. The J segment lost 4 bases and the V segment lost 6 bases, leaving 6 bases of the junction unmatched. From germline, CDR1 is MDHEN and CDR2 SYDVKM. The CDR3 here is CASSSGQGGETQYF. The CDR3 DNA is TGTGCCAGCAGCTCGGGACAGGGCGGAGAGACCCAGTACTTC.